A selection of T cell receptor beta chains follows, all from one sample in a study of shared clonotypes between healthy human individuals. Clones were sequenced by immunoSEQ multiplex PCR, and TCRdb holds only the in-frame ones, with some missing. The sample has more than 2 million clones; 93% are singletons. The sample taken for sequencing was naive CD8+ T cells from PBMCs. The receptors were sampled from a man younger than 35 in good health. Some clones in this sample may be carry-over from other donors' samples. Both conserved end residues are part of each CDR3. The D gene is left open where the match is weak. Not every row has a clone size; where given, it reads once, few, many or a size class.

J gene: TRBJ2-1
V gene: TRBV6-5
clone size: -
D gene: -
CDR3 protein: CASSYGAGTAYNEQFF
CDR3 DNA: TGTGCCAGCAGTTACGGGGCGGGAACTGCCTACAATGAGCAGTTCTTC

J gene: TRBJ2-5
V gene: TRBV11-3
clone size: -
D gene: TRBD2
CDR3 protein: CASSGRTSGRVDGETQYF
CDR3 DNA: TGTGCCAGCAGCGGACGGACTAGCGGGAGAGTTGATGGAGAGACCCAGTACTTC

J gene: TRBJ1-4
V gene: TRBV7-9
clone size: -
D gene: -
CDR3 protein: CASSLGREETNEKLFF
CDR3 DNA: TGTGCCAGCAGCTTGGGCAGGGAGGAAACTAATGAAAAACTGTTTTTT

J gene: TRBJ2-3
V gene: TRBV27
clone size: -
D gene: -
CDR3 protein: CASSSDTQYF
CDR3 DNA: TGTGCCAGCAGTTCAGATACGCAGTATTTT

J gene: TRBJ2-5
V gene: TRBV11-2
clone size: -
D gene: TRBD2
CDR3 protein: CASSLDLRIAGGKMQETQYF
CDR3 DNA: TGTGCCAGCAGCTTAGATCTGAGGATAGCGGGAGGGAAAATGCAAGAGACCCAGTACTTC

J gene: TRBJ2-1
V gene: TRBV7-6
clone size: -
D gene: -
CDR3 protein: CASSTSALHNEQFF
CDR3 DNA: TGTGCCAGCAGCACAAGCGCCCTACACAATGAGCAGTTCTTC

J gene: TRBJ1-3
V gene: TRBV9
clone size: -
D gene: -
CDR3 protein: CASSLGNSGNTIYF
CDR3 DNA: TGTGCCAGCAGCTTAGGTAACTCTGGAAACACCATATATTTT

J gene: TRBJ1-1
V gene: TRBV10-3
clone size: -
D gene: -
CDR3 protein: CAISESAGVYMNTEAFF
CDR3 DNA: TGTGCCATCAGTGAGTCAGCAGGAGTATACATGAACACTGAAGCTTTCTTT

J gene: TRBJ1-1
V gene: TRBV7-9
clone size: few
D gene: -
CDR3 protein: CASTLMDGNTEAFF
CDR3 DNA: TGTGCCAGCACTCTAATGGACGGGAACACTGAAGCTTTCTTT

J gene: TRBJ2-5
V gene: TRBV15
clone size: -
D gene: -
CDR3 protein: CATSRDSLRAYQETQYF
CDR3 DNA: TGTGCCACCAGCAGAGATTCGCTGCGGGCGTACCAAGAGACCCAGTACTTC

J gene: TRBJ2-7
V gene: TRBV27
clone size: -
D gene: TRBD1
CDR3 protein: CASRLRGHSSYEQYF
CDR3 DNA: TGTGCCAGCAGACTCAGGGGGCACAGCTCCTACGAGCAGTACTTC

J gene: TRBJ2-1
V gene: TRBV6-1
clone size: -
D gene: -
CDR3 protein: CASSEALMARPFF
CDR3 DNA: TGTGCCAGCAGTGAAGCGCTAATGGCAAGACCGTTCTTC

J gene: TRBJ1-1
V gene: TRBV10-3
clone size: few
D gene: -
CDR3 protein: CAISGALMNTEAFF
CDR3 DNA: TGTGCCATCAGCGGGGCCTTAATGAACACTGAAGCTTTCTTT

J gene: TRBJ2-2
V gene: TRBV29-1
clone size: -
D gene: -
CDR3 protein: CSVRVANTGELFF
CDR3 DNA: TGCAGCGTTAGGGTCGCGAACACCGGGGAGCTGTTTTTT

J gene: TRBJ2-5
V gene: TRBV12-5
clone size: -
D gene: -
CDR3 protein: CASAGGEQETQYF
CDR3 DNA: TGTGCTAGTGCCGGGGGCGAACAAGAGACCCAGTACTTC

J gene: TRBJ1-5
V gene: TRBV7-8
clone size: -
D gene: -
CDR3 protein: CASSPSGRPGQPQHF
CDR3 DNA: TGTGCCAGCAGCCCATCGGGACGGCCGGGTCAGCCCCAGCATTTT

J gene: TRBJ1-1
V gene: TRBV5-6
clone size: -
D gene: -
CDR3 protein: CASSRRDTEAFF
CDR3 DNA: TGTGCCAGCAGTCGCCGCGACACTGAAGCTTTCTTT

J gene: TRBJ2-1
V gene: TRBV2
clone size: once
D gene: -
CDR3 protein: CASSERTEHNEQFF
CDR3 DNA: TGTGCCAGCAGTGAAAGGACAGAGCACAATGAGCAGTTCTTC

J gene: TRBJ2-3
V gene: TRBV15
clone size: -
D gene: TRBD1
CDR3 protein: CATSRDLRDRGTDTQYF
CDR3 DNA: TGTGCCACCAGCAGAGATTTACGGGACAGGGGAACAGATACGCAGTATTTT